The 29 T cell receptor beta chains below all came from one sample that was sequenced in a study of post-analysis software for immune sequencing data. Whole-study findings and limits: In patients, TRBV5-6, TRBV5-1 and TRBV20-1 belonged to five or six TRBV segments found more frequently than in controls.

The authors incorporated unique molecular identifiers into the TCR beta cDNA libraries. TCRdb processed the PCR reads anew with MiXCR; each CDR3 protein has one entry. The table includes approximately 400,000 distinct CDR3 sequences, less than 40% detected once. These receptors lack a known antigen. The sample comprised blood. These TCRs come from a girl between 10 and 17 years old with multiple sclerosis.

The CDR3 is CASSLGTRRTGGEKLFF. The CDR3 coding sequence is TGTGCCAGCAGTTTAGGGACCCGGAGGACAGGGGGAGAAAAACTGTTTTTT. This chain connects TRBV12-3 or TRBV12-4 to TRBJ1-4; 10 positions match TRBD1. V was pared by 1 base and J by 8 bases, with 10 bases of the junction left unmatched. This CDR3 has 17 amino acids.

This chain joins TRBV5-1 and TRBJ1-2; D is uncertain. Germline CDR1 is SGHRS and CDR2 is YFSETQ. V dropped 0 bases and J dropped 8 bases, with 14 bases sitting between them. CDR3 length: 14 residues. The CDR3 reads CASSLARDYEGYTF. The CDR3 DNA reads TGCGCCAGCAGCTTGGCCCGGGATTACGAGGGCTACACCTTC. The full variable domain, its missing parts supplied by reference TRBV5-1 and TRBJ1-2, is KAGVTQTPRYLIKTRGQQVTLSCSPISGHRSVSWYQQTPGQGLQFLFEYFSETQRNKGNFPGRFSGRQFSNSRSEMNVSTLELGDSALYLCASSLARDYEGYTFGSGTRLTVV.

This clonotype has just one count. This chain links TRBV18 with TRBJ2-1; D not resolved. The CDR3 covers 13 residues. With 3 bases removed from V and 5 bases from J, the gap between germline ends came to 8 bases. Germline loops: CDR1 KGHSH, CDR2 LQKENI. CDR3 sequence reads: CASSPMGNNEQFF. The CDR3 bases are TGTGCCAGCTCACCGATGGGAAACAATGAGCAGTTCTTC.

This chain links TRBV4-1 with TRBJ1-6; 8 bases are shared with TRBD1. The V gene end was trimmed by 4 bases and the J gene end by 5 bases; junction bases not matched to a gene: 4. CDR3 length equals 15 residues. CDR1 and CDR2 from the germline V gene are MGHRA and YSYEKL. In DNA form, the CDR3 reads TGCGCCAGCAGCCGCCAGGGGGCCGATAATTCACCCCTCCACTTT. Translated: CASSRQGADNSPLHF.

This rearrangement joins TRBV28 to TRBJ1-2, with no clear D. The CDR3 has 15 residues. V gave up 3 bases and J gave up 5 bases, with 16 bases separating them. The V gene's germline CDR1 is MDHEN and CDR2 SYDVKM. The CDR3 loop reads CASSFPEGMGYGYTF. In nucleotides, the CDR3 is TGTGCCAGCAGTTTCCCGGAGGGAATGGGGTATGGCTACACCTTC.

V and J are TRBV29-1 and TRBJ2-3; 10 nucleotides line up with TRBD1. The CDR3 is 15 amino acids. With V trimmed by 3 bases and J by 5 bases, 8 bases remained unmatched. Per the germline V gene, CDR1 is SQVTM and CDR2 is ANQGSEA. This CDR3 reads CSVDGTGVRKDTQYF. DNA of the CDR3: TGCAGCGTTGATGGGACAGGGGTCCGCAAAGATACGCAGTATTTT.

Written as DNA, the CDR3 is TGCGCCAGCAGCCAAGATTGGGTTGGGACAGAAGAGACCCAGTACTTC. Residues: CASSQDWVGTEETQYF. The gene calls are TRBV4-1 and TRBJ2-7, with 7 positions matching TRBD1. The closer fit of TRBJ2-5 to the DNA end suggests the J call may be wrong. Germline CDR1 reads MGHRA; CDR2 reads YSYEKL. This CDR3 comprises 16 residues.

The gene calls are TRBV5-5 and TRBJ1-6; TRBD1 matches at 9 bases. The CDR3 contains 16 residues. The V gene end was trimmed by 4 bases and the J gene end by 9 bases; junction bases not matched to a gene: 11. CDR1 is SGHKS and CDR2 is YYEKEE in the germline V gene (reference sequence). The chain's CDR3 is CASSPQSQTGGSPLHF. Written as DNA, the CDR3 is TGTGCCAGCAGCCCCCAATCCCAGACAGGGGGTTCACCCCTCCACTTT.

In DNA, the CDR3 is TGCGCCAGCAGAGAACTAGCGGGGAGCACAGATACGCAGTATTTT. Amino acids: CASRELAGSTDTQYF. The chain carries TRBV5-1 and TRBJ2-3; TRBD2 matches 10 bases. V lost 5 bases, J lost 0 bases, and 3 bases stayed unmatched. This CDR3 has 15 amino acids. The V gene's germline CDR1 is SGHRS and CDR2 YFSETQ.

This clonotype was observed at least ten times. The chain carries TRBV4-2 and TRBJ1-2; D perhaps matches TRBD1 (5 bases). Trimming stripped 4 bases from V and 6 bases from J, with 21 bases between. CDR1 and CDR2 (germline): LGHNA, YNFKEQ. There are 16 residues in the CDR3. CDR3 DNA: TGTGCCAGCAGCCCGCGGGGAACACGGGGGTTCAATGGCTACACCTTC. Residues: CASSPRGTRGFNGYTF.

Details on this clonotype: One junction end disagrees with the germline gene, perhaps due to a read error. The chain combines TRBV7-9 with TRBJ2-5; D is unresolved. TRBJ2-7 matches the DNA end more closely, so the J call is doubtful. The CDR3 runs 13 residues. Germline assignment: CDR1 SEHNR and CDR2 FQNEAQ (reference sequence). CDR3 amino acids: CAGSLAEEYEQYF. CDR3 DNA sequence: TGTGCCGGCAGCTTAGCTGAGGAATACGAGCAGTACTTC.

The genes are TRBV30 and TRBJ1-2; D ambiguous. Germline assignment: CDR1 GTSNPN and CDR2 SVGIG (reference sequence). V was cut by 3 bases and J by 4 bases, with 12 bases left in between. The CDR3 contains 13 residues. CDR3 sequence: CAWRSRLGYGYTF. CDR3 DNA sequence: TGTGCCTGGAGATCGCGATTAGGCTATGGCTACACCTTC.

This rearrangement joins TRBV20-1 to TRBJ1-5; D not certain. The CDR3 runs to 14 residues. With 0 bases removed from V and 7 bases from J, the gap between germline ends came to 13 bases. CDR1 is DFQATT, CDR2 SNEGSKA, per germline (reference sequence). The CDR3 reads CSARDWVGGQPQHF. The CDR3 nucleotides read TGCAGTGCTAGAGATTGGGTAGGAGGACAGCCCCAGCATTTT.

This clonotype was seen only a few times. The chain is built from TRBV29-1 and TRBJ2-2; the D gene could be TRBD1 or TRBD2 (6 bases each). This CDR3 is 14 amino acids long. The germline gives CDR1 SQVTM, CDR2 ANQGSEA. The V gene lost 2 bases and the J gene lost 5 bases, with 12 bases spanning the gap. The CDR3 DNA follows: TGCAGCGTTGAAAAGCAGGGGAGGACCGGGGAGCTGTTTTTT. Amino acid sequence: CSVEKQGRTGELFF.

V gene TRBV3-1 combines with J gene TRBJ1-2; maybe TRBD1 (5 bases). V lost 0 bases to trimming and J lost 4 bases, with 18 bases between them. Germline V gene sequence: CDR1 LGHDT, CDR2 YNNKEL (reference sequence). The CDR3 contains 17 residues. CDR3 protein: CASSQDQRGGRTYGYTF. CDR3 nucleotides: TGTGCCAGCAGCCAAGATCAGAGGGGTGGTCGGACCTATGGCTACACCTTC. The complete variable domain, with remaining parts taken from reference TRBV3-1 and TRBJ1-2, reads DTAVSQTPKYLVTQMGNDKSIKCEQNLGHDTMYWYKQDSKKFLKIMFSYNNKELIINETVPNRFSPKSPDKAHLNLHINSLELGDSAVYFCASSQDQRGGRTYGYTFGSGTRLTVV.

V is TRBV20-1 and J is TRBJ1-1; D is undetermined. V shed 3 bases and J shed 4 bases, with 15 bases lying between them. Germline V gene sequence: CDR1 DFQATT, CDR2 SNEGSKA (reference sequence). CDR3 length equals 14 residues. CDR3 loop: CSASMGQAGTEAFF. In nucleotides, the CDR3 is TGCAGTGCTAGTATGGGCCAGGCGGGCACTGAAGCTTTCTTT.

This chain connects TRBV5-1 to TRBJ2-3, with 11 bases fitting TRBD1. Unmatched junction bases numbered 12, after V lost 6 bases and J lost 0 bases. In germline, CDR1 is SGHRS, CDR2 YFSETQ. CDR3 length equals 18 residues. Here the CDR3 reads CASNSRDRGLASTDTQYF. CDR3 bases: TGCGCCAGCAACTCCCGGGACAGGGGGTTGGCTAGCACAGATACGCAGTATTTT. The full variable domain, completed using reference TRBV5-1 and TRBJ2-3, is KAGVTQTPRYLIKTRGQQVTLSCSPISGHRSVSWYQQTPGQGLQFLFEYFSETQRNKGNFPGRFSGRQFSNSRSEMNVSTLELGDSALYLCASNSRDRGLASTDTQYFGPGTRLTVL.

The sample holds a few counts of this clonotype. V gene TRBV6-5 combines with J gene TRBJ2-1, with TRBD2 identical over 14 bases. V shed 5 bases and J 13 bases; nucleotides not matched to a gene: 10. This CDR3 is built from 15 residues. Germline V gene data show CDR1 as MNHEY and CDR2 as SVGAGI. CDR3 region: CASSGRTSGGSFQFF. CDR3 nucleotides: TGTGCCAGCAGTGGGAGGACTAGCGGGGGGTCCTTTCAGTTCTTC.

The chain combines TRBV6-2 or TRBV6-3 with TRBJ1-5; unclear D gene. V was clipped by 2 bases and J by 6 bases, with 5 bases between them. This CDR3 has 12 amino acids. Germline V gene sequence: CDR1 MNHEY, CDR2 SVGEGT. CDR3 sequence (DNA): TGTGCCAGCAGTTACGTCGGTCAGCCCCAGCATTTT. It yields the protein CASSYVGQPQHF.

This clonotype was seen a single time. The rearrangement links TRBV27 to TRBJ2-1; 8 nucleotides agree with TRBD1. The CDR3 has 15 amino acids. V shed 7 bases and J 4 bases; nucleotides not matched to a gene: 9. Germline CDR1 MNHEY, CDR2 SMNVEV (reference sequence). The CDR3 loop is CASIRTGTSYNEQFF. The DNA of the CDR3 is TGTGCCAGCATCCGGACAGGGACATCATACAATGAGCAGTTCTTC.

A word on this clonotype: At one end the junction does not follow the germline gene, possibly because of a read error. The chain has TRBV6-1 and TRBJ2-7, with D possibly being TRBD1 or TRBD2 (5 bases each). This CDR3 is built from 11 residues. Germline loops: CDR1 MNHNS, CDR2 SASEGT. Here the CDR3 reads CASRGTYKQYF. Written as DNA, the CDR3 is TGTGCCAGCAGGGGGACCTACAAGCAGTACTTC.

This clonotype turned up a few times. The chain uses TRBV20-1 and TRBJ2-7; D unclear. This CDR3 contains 15 residues. The V end lost 3 bases, the J end lost 0 bases, and 15 bases lay between the germline ends. Germline V lookup: CDR1 DFQATT, CDR2 SNEGSKA (reference sequence). CDR3: CSASTGRWSSYEQYF. The DNA for the CDR3 is TGCAGTGCTAGCACCGGACGGTGGAGCTCCTACGAGCAGTACTTC.

The CDR3 DNA is TGCAGTGCCACGTCAGCCCGACAGGGCCCCGGGGCCAACGTCCTGACTTTC. As protein: CSATSARQGPGANVLTF. This chain uses TRBV20-1 with TRBJ2-6; TRBD1 agrees at 7 bases. CDR3 length: 17 amino acids. Germline V lookup: CDR1 DFQATT, CDR2 SNEGSKA (reference sequence). V was clipped by 6 bases and J by 4 bases; unmatched bases: 15.

A word on this clonotype: This may be a read error: a much more frequent sequence differs by one nucleotide. In this CDR3 the conserved last residue, phenylalanine or tryptophan, is missing, so a read error is likely. This chain connects TRBV7-9 to TRBJ2-5; no reliable D call. The ends were cut back, 5 bases at V and 3 bases at J, with 4 bases in the middle. The germline CDR1 and CDR2 sequences are SEHNR and FQNEAQ (reference sequence). The CDR3 length is 11 residues. CDR3 in DNA: TGTGCCAGCAGCGGAGAAGAGACCCAGTACGTC. Its translation: CASSGEETQYV.

This clonotype was counted ten times or more. V is TRBV18 and J is TRBJ2-6; D not resolved. The CDR3 totals 14 residues. The germline CDR1 and CDR2 sequences are KGHSH and LQKENI. Between the trimmed V and J ends, which lost 5 bases and 1 base, there was a span of 6 bases. The CDR3 coding sequence is TGTGCCAGCTCAGCGGATTCTGGGGCCAACGTCCTGACTTTC. Translated: CASSADSGANVLTF.

Only a few counts were recorded for this clonotype. The genes are TRBV14 and TRBJ2-7, with a weak D call TRBD2 (5 bases). The CDR3 spans 13 residues. Between the trimmed V and J ends, which lost 1 base and 5 bases, there was a span of 9 bases. Germline CDR1 SGHDN, CDR2 FVKESK. The DNA for the CDR3 is TGTGCCAGCAGCCAAGGAGAGGGTGACGAGCAGTACTTC. This gives the protein CASSQGEGDEQYF.

This clonotype was found many times. The chain employs TRBV5-1 and TRBJ1-2; D ambiguous. Looked up from germline, CDR1 is SGHRS and CDR2 is YFSETQ. Trimming took off 7 bases at V and 2 bases at J, with 12 bases between the two ends. The CDR3 sequence is 13 residues long. The CDR3: CASSNGENYGYTF. The CDR3 DNA reads as TGCGCCAGCTCTAACGGGGAAAACTATGGCTACACCTTC. Based on the CDR3 plus reference TRBV5-1 and TRBJ1-2, the full variable domain is KAGVTQTPRYLIKTRGQQVTLSCSPISGHRSVSWYQQTPGQGLQFLFEYFSETQRNKGNFPGRFSGRQFSNSRSEMNVSTLELGDSALYLCASSNGENYGYTFGSGTRLTVV.

V is TRBV7-6 and J is TRBJ1-4; 8 nucleotides line up with TRBD1. CDR1 is SGHVS and CDR2 is FNYEAQ in the germline V gene. Trimming at V came to 5 bases and at J to 7 bases, leaving 6 bases not matched to a gene. The CDR3 loop spans 14 amino acids. CDR3 sequence: CASSLTGGVEKLFF. CDR3 nucleotides: TGTGCCAGCAGCCTAACAGGGGGAGTTGAAAAACTGTTTTTT. The full variable domain, rest sourced from reference TRBV7-6 and TRBJ1-4, is GAGVSQSPRYKVTKRGQDVALRCDPISGHVSLYWYRQALGQGPEFLTYFNYEAQQDKSGLPNDRFSAERPEGSISTLTIQRTEQRDSAMYRCASSLTGGVEKLFFGSGTQLSVL.

This clonotype was seen only a few times. This chain links TRBV5-1 with TRBJ2-7, with D possibly being TRBD1 or TRBD2 (5 bases each). The CDR3 extends over 15 amino acids. Per germline, CDR1 SGHRS and CDR2 YFSETQ. Trimming removed 4 bases from V and 2 bases from J, with 16 bases in between. CDR3 sequence: CASSLKLGTPYEQYF. In DNA form, the CDR3 reads TGCGCCAGCAGCCTAAAACTCGGGACGCCCTACGAGCAGTACTTC.